This T cell receptor (beta chain) was captured by sequencing in a study of read filtering for tumor transcriptome and immune sequencing. This CDR3 contains 15 residues. V was shortened by 2 bases and J by 1 base, with 9 bases between the two germline ends. CDR1 is SEHNR, CDR2 FQNEAQ, per germline (reference sequence). The table lists this clonotype with many counts. From roughly 390 ng of RNA, a library with molecular barcoded alpha/delta and beta/gamma adaptors was made. MiXCR, run by TCRdb on the reads, gives a single entry per CDR3 protein. In the table there are about 58,000 distinct CDR3 sequences, 9% to 15% of which are singletons.

The chain combines TRBV7-9 with TRBJ2-1, with TRBD2 as a possible D gene (6 bases). This clonotype was sampled from a donor at least 40 years old with multiple myeloma. Sequencing was performed on a population of CD138-negative cells sorted from bone marrow. For the CDR3, the DNA is TGTGCCAGCAGCTTAATAGCGGTATCCTACAATGAGCAGTTCTTC. This codes for CASSLIAVSYNEQFF.